A single sample gave rise to the 10 T cell receptor beta chains below, sequenced in a study of graft-versus-host responses after intestinal transplantation. Responders labeled with CFSE (about 200,000) were plated with about 200,000 irradiated, violet-dye-labeled stimulators. Clones were read by immunoSEQ multiplex PCR, and TCRdb kept only the in-frame ones, dropping some. The sample has roughly 10,000 clones, more than 25% seen once. Source: alloreactive CD8+ T cells from a mixed lymphocyte reaction culture, taken before intestinal transplant. Subset indicated: CFSE-low proliferating T cells sorted from roughly six-day pre-transplant mixed lymphocyte reaction (GvH or HvG direction). All receptors derive from a human patient who received an intestinal transplant.

By proportion, this clone is medium-sized. V usage is TRBV7-9 and J usage is TRBJ2-7, with TRBD1 identical over 7 bases. CDR3 size: 12 residues. With V trimmed by 5 bases and J by 8 bases, 6 bases remained unmatched. Germline lookup yields CDR1 SEHNR and CDR2 FQNEAQ (reference sequence). CDR3 coding DNA: TGTGCCAGCAGCGAGACAGGGAATCAGCAGTACTTC. This codes for CASSETGNQQYF.

By share, this clone ranks as medium-sized. This sequence joins TRBV4-1 and TRBJ2-1; 14 bases are a match to TRBD2. The V gene's germline CDR1 is MGHRA and CDR2 YSYEKL. This CDR3 has 16 amino acids. Trimming took 3 bases from V and 7 from J; bases not matched to a gene: 5. CDR3 protein: CASSQTGTSGGNEQFF. The CDR3 nucleotides read TGCGCCAGCAGCCAGACCGGGACTAGCGGGGGTAATGAGCAGTTCTTC.

The chain carries TRBV6-5 and TRBJ1-1, with D possibly being TRBD1 (6 bases). V was pared by 0 bases and J by 1 base, with 12 bases between. The CDR3 spans 16 residues. Germline V CDR1 and CDR2: MNHEY, SVGAGI. CDR3 amino acids: CASSYSITGSNTEAFF. In DNA, the CDR3 is TGTGCCAGCAGTTACTCGATTACAGGGTCGAACACTGAAGCTTTCTTT.

This clone is medium-sized by share. The rearrangement uses TRBV7-6 and TRBJ2-7, with a possible D match to TRBD2 (6 bases). This CDR3 spans 13 amino acids. Between the trimmed V and J ends, which lost 0 bases and 4 bases, there was a span of 7 bases. Germline assignment: CDR1 SGHVS and CDR2 FNYEAQ. The CDR3 DNA sequence: TGTGCCAGCAGCTTAGCGGGGGGTTACGAGCAGTACTTC. It is translated as CASSLAGGYEQYF.

This chain joins TRBV4-1 and TRBJ2-1, with D uncertain. The V and J ends lost 0 bases and 9 bases respectively, with 9 bases between them. CDR1 and CDR2 (germline): MGHRA, YSYEKL. The CDR3 length is 13 residues. The CDR3 is CASSQDSSGEQFF. The CDR3 nucleotides are TGCGCCAGCAGCCAAGATAGCTCCGGTGAGCAGTTCTTC.

CDR3 in amino acids: CASSGWTATYEQYF. CDR3 bases: TGTGCCAGTAGTGGCTGGACAGCGACCTACGAGCAGTACTTC. This chain joins TRBV19 and TRBJ2-7; the D gene is possibly TRBD1 (6 bases). Between the trimmed V and J ends, which lost 5 bases and 2 bases, there was a span of 13 bases. Germline V gives CDR1 LNHDA, CDR2 SQIVND (reference sequence). The CDR3 contains 14 residues. Using reference TRBV19 and TRBJ2-7 for the parts outside the CDR3, the full variable domain is DGGITQSPKYLFRKEGQNVTLSCEQNLNHDAMYWYRQDPGQGLRLIYYSQIVNDFQKGDIAEGYSVSREKKESFPLTVTSAQKNPTAFYLCASSGWTATYEQYFGPGTRLTVT.

V and J are TRBV7-3 and TRBJ2-2, with D tentatively TRBD1 (6 bases). There are 14 residues in the CDR3. The V gene lost 4 bases and the J gene lost 2 bases, with 8 bases spanning the gap. Looked up from germline, CDR1 is SGHTA and CDR2 is FQGTGA. The CDR3 loop reads CASSSTGNTGELFF. CDR3 bases: TGTGCCAGCAGCTCGACAGGAAACACCGGGGAGCTGTTTTTT.

This clone was seen a few times. The rearrangement links TRBV7-9 to TRBJ1-1, with D perhaps TRBD1 (6 bases). V was trimmed by 3 bases and J by 11 bases, leaving 13 bases between them. The V gene's germline CDR1 is SEHNR and CDR2 FQNEAQ (reference sequence). The CDR3 sequence is 12 residues long. CDR3 nucleotides: TGTGCCAGCAGCTTGTATGGACAGTTTGCTTTCTTT. The encoded protein is CASSLYGQFAFF.

The chain couples TRBV11-2 to TRBJ2-5; no firm D call. CDR1 is SGHAT and CDR2 is FQNNGV in the germline V gene. V was pared by 4 bases and J by 4 bases, with 4 bases between. This CDR3 is built from 11 residues. CDR3 residues: CASSSGETQYF. As DNA, the CDR3 is TGTGCCAGCAGCTCCGGAGAGACCCAGTACTTC. Using reference TRBV11-2 and TRBJ2-5 for the parts outside the CDR3, the full variable domain is EAGVAQSPRYKIIEKRQSVAFWCNPISGHATLYWYQQILGQGPKLLIQFQNNGVVDDSQLPKDRFSAERLKGVDSTLKIQPAKLEDSAVYLCASSSGETQYFGPGTRLLVL.

This rearrangement joins TRBV11-3 to TRBJ2-1; 8 bases map to TRBD2. The CDR3 has 15 residues. Germline V gene sequence: CDR1 SGHNT, CDR2 YENEEA. V dropped 1 base and J dropped 8; count of bases not matched to a gene: 7. The CDR3 DNA is TGTGCCAGCAGCTTAGTTCGGGGGGGCCTCGATGAGCAGTTCTTC. Protein: CASSLVRGGLDEQFF.